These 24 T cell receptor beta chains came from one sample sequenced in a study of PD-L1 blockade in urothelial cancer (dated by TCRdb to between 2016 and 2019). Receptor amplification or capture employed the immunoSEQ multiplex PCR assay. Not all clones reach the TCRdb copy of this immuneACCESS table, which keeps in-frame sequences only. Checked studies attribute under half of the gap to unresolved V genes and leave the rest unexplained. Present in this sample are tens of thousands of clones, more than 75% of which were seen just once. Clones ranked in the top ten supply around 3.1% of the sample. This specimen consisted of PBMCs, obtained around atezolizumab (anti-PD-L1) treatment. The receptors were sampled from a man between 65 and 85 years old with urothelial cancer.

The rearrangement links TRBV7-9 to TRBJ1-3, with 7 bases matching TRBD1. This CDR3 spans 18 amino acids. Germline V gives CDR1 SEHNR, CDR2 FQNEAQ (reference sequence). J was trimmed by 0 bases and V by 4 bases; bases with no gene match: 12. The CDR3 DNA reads TGTGCCAGCAGCTCTGCTTTCCGGACAGGCTACTCTGGAAACACCATATATTTT. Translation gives CASSSAFRTGYSGNTIYF.

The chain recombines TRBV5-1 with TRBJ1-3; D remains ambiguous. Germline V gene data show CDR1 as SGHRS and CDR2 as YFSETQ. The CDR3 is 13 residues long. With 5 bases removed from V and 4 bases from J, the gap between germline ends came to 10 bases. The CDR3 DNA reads TGCGCCAGCAGGCAGGAGGGAGGAAACACCATATATTTT. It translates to CASRQEGGNTIYF.

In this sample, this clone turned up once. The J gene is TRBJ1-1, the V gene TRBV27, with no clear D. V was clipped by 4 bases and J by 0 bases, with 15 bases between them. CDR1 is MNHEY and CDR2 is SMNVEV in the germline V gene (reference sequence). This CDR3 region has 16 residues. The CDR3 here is CASSSQWNLLNTEAFF. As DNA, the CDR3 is TGTGCCAGCAGTTCACAGTGGAACCTTTTGAACACTGAAGCTTTCTTT.

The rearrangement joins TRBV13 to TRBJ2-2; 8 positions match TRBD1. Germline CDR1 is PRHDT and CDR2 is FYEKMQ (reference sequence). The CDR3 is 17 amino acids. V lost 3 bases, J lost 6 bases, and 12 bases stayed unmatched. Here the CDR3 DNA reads TGTGCCAGCAGCTTGGGAGGACAGGGTGGTAGGGCCGGGGAGCTGTTTTTT. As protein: CASSLGGQGGRAGELFF.

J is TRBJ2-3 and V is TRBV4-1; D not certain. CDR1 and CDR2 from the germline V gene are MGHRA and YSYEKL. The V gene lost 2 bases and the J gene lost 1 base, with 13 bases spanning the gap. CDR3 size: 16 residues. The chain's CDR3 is CASSQQTSRGTDTQYF. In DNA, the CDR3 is TGCGCCAGCAGCCAACAAACTTCCCGGGGCACAGATACGCAGTATTTT.

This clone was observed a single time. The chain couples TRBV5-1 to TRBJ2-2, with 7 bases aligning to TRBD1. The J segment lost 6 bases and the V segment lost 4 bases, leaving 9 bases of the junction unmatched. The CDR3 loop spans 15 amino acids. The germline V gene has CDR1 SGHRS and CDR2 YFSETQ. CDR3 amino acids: CASSKDRPMSGELFF. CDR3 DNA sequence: TGCGCCAGCAGCAAGGACAGGCCTATGTCCGGGGAGCTGTTTTTT. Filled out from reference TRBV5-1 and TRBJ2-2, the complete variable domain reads KAGVTQTPRYLIKTRGQQVTLSCSPISGHRSVSWYQQTPGQGLQFLFEYFSETQRNKGNFPGRFSGRQFSNSRSEMNVSTLELGDSALYLCASSKDRPMSGELFFGEGSRLTVL.

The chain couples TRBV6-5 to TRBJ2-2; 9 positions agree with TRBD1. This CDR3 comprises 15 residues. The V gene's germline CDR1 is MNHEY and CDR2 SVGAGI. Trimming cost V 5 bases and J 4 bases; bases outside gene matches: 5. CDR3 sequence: CASSNGQGSTGELFF. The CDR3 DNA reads TGTGCCAGCAGTAACGGACAGGGGAGCACCGGGGAGCTGTTTTTT.

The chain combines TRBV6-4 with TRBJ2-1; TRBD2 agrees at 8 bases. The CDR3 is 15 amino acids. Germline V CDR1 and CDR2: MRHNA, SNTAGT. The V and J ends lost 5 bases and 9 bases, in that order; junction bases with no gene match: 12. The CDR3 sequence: CASSREAGVGTEQFF. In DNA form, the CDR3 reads TGTGCCAGCAGTCGAGAAGCGGGAGTAGGGACTGAGCAGTTCTTC.

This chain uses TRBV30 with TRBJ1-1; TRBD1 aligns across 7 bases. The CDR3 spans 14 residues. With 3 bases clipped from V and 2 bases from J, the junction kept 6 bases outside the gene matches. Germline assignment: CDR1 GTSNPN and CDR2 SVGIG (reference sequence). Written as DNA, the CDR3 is TGTGCCTGGAGGCCCCAGGGGGTTAACACTGAAGCTTTCTTT. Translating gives CAWRPQGVNTEAFF.

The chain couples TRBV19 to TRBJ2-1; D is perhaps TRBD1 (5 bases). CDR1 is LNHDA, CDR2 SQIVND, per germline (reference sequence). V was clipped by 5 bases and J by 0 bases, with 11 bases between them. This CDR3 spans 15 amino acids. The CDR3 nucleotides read TGTGCCAGTAGTGTGAGGACAAGCTCCTACAATGAGCAGTTCTTC. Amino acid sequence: CASSVRTSSYNEQFF.

The CDR3 loop is CASSFGRGEDEQFF. The DNA of the CDR3 is TGTGCCAGCAGCTTTGGAAGGGGTGAGGATGAGCAGTTCTTC. V usage is TRBV7-9 and J usage is TRBJ2-1; a possible D gene is TRBD1 (5 bases). Trimming took 3 bases from V and 8 from J, leaving 14 bases between them. CDR3 length: 14 residues. The germline gives CDR1 SEHNR, CDR2 FQNEAQ (reference sequence).

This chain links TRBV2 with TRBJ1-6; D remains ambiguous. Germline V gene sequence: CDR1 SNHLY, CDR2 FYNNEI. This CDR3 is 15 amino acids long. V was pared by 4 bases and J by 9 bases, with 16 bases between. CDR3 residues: CASSAVAPGSSPLHF. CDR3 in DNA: TGTGCCAGCAGTGCGGTTGCACCAGGTAGTTCACCCCTCCACTTT.

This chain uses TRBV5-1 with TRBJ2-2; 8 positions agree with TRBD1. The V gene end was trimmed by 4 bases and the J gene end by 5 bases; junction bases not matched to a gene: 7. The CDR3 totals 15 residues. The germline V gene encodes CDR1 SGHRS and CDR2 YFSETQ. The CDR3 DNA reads TGCGCCAGCAGCCCAGGACAGGGAATGACCGGGGAGCTGTTTTTT. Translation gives CASSPGQGMTGELFF. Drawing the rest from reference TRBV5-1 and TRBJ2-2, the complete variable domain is KAGVTQTPRYLIKTRGQQVTLSCSPISGHRSVSWYQQTPGQGLQFLFEYFSETQRNKGNFPGRFSGRQFSNSRSEMNVSTLELGDSALYLCASSPGQGMTGELFFGEGSRLTVL.

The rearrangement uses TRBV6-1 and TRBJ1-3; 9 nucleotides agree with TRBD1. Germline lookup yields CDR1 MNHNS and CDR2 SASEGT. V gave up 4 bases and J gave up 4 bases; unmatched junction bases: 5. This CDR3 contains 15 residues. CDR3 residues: CASSVGQGYGNTIYF. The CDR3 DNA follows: TGTGCCAGCAGTGTGGGACAGGGTTACGGAAACACCATATATTTT.

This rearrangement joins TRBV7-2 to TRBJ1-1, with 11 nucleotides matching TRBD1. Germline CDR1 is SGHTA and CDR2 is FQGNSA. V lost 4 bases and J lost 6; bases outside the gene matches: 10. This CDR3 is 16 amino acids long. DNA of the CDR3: TGTGCCAGCAGCTCCCCCGAGGGGACAGGGGGTCCTGAAGCTTTCTTT. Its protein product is CASSSPEGTGGPEAFF.

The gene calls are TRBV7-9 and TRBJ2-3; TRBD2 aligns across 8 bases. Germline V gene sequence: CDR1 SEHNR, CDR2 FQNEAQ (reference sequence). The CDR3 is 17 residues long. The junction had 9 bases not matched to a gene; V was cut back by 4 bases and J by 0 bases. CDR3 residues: CASSSSFSGASTDTQYF. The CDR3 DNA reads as TGTGCCAGCAGCTCATCCTTTAGCGGGGCAAGCACAGATACGCAGTATTTT.

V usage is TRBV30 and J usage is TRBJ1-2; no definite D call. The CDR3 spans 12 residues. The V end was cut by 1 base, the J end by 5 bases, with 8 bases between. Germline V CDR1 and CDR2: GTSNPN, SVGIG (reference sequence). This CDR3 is CAWSADMYGYTF. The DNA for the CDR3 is TGTGCCTGGAGTGCAGACATGTATGGCTACACCTTC.

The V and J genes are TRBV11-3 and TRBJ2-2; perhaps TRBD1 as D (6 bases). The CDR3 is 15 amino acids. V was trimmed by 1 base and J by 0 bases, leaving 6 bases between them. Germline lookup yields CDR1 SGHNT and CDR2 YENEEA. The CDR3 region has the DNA TGTGCCAGCAGCTTAGGGACAGCGAACACCGGGGAGCTGTTTTTT. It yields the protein CASSLGTANTGELFF.

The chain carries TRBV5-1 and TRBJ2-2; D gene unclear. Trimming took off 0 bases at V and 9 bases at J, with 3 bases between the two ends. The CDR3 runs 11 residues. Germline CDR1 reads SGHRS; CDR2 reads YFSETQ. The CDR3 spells CASSLARELFF. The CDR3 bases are TGCGCCAGCAGCTTGGCTAGGGAGCTGTTTTTT.

DNA for the CDR3: TGTGCCGGAACCGACACCTCTGGAAACACCATATATTTT. Its protein is CAGTDTSGNTIYF. The V call is TRBV30, the J call TRBJ1-3; D is unresolved. This CDR3 comprises 13 residues. CDR1 is GTSNPN and CDR2 is SVGIG in the germline V gene (reference sequence). Between the trimmed V and J ends, which lost 8 bases and 0 bases, there was a span of 11 bases. Using reference TRBV30 and TRBJ1-3 for the parts outside the CDR3, the full variable domain is SQTIHQWPATLVQPVGSPLSLECTVEGTSNPNLYWYRQAAGRGLQLLFYSVGIGQISSEVPQNLSASRPQDRQFILSSKKLLLSDSGFYLCAGTDTSGNTIYFGEGSWLTVV.

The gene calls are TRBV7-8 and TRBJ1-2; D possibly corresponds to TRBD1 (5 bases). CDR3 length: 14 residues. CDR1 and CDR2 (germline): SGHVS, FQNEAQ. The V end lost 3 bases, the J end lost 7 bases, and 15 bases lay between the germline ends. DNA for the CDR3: TGTGCCAGCAGCTTTGGGGCCGATGTCGTTGGCTACACCTTC. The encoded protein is CASSFGADVVGYTF. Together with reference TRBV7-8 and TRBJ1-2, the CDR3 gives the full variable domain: GAGVSQSPRYKVAKRGQDVALRCDPISGHVSLFWYQQALGQGPEFLTYFQNEAQLDKSGLPSDRFFAERPEGSVSTLKIQRTQQEDSAVYLCASSFGADVVGYTFGSGTRLTVV.

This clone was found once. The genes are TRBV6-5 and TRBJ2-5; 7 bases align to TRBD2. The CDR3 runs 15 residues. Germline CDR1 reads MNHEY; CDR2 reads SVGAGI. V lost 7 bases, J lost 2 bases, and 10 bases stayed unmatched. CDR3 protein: CASTPRGSGQETQYF. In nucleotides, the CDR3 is TGTGCCAGCACCCCCCGGGGTAGCGGGCAAGAGACCCAGTACTTC.

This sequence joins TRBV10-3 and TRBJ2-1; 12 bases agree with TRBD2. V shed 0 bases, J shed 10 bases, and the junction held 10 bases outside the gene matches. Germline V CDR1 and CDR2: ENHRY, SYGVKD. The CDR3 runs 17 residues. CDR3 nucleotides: TGTGCCATCAGTGAGTCCGTCGGACTAGCGGGATCAGGAGAGCAGTTCTTC. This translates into CAISESVGLAGSGEQFF.

The CDR3 here is CASNKWGQGNNEQFF. CDR3 nucleotide sequence: TGTGCCAGCAATAAGTGGGGACAGGGAAACAATGAGCAGTTCTTC. This chain connects TRBV28 to TRBJ2-1, with 9 bases that match TRBD1. Trimming removed 7 bases from V and 5 bases from J; junction bases left unmatched: 9. Germline values: CDR1 MDHEN, CDR2 SYDVKM. The CDR3 has 15 residues.